This TCR beta chain was recorded in a study of tumor-infiltrating lymphocytes in primary liver carcinoma. Study-level information: These were node-negative, non-metastatic T1-T3 tumors of roughly 4.2 to 10 cm.

Starting material of 500 ng total RNA yielded TCR beta cDNA via a constant-region primer. Three nested multiplex PCR rounds of slightly modified ARM-PCR generated TCR beta libraries. The study ran its first two PCR rounds for 9 to 10 cycles each, using TRBV1-TRBV30 forward primers and a C-beta reverse primer. One entry per CDR3 protein, called by TCRdb with MiXCR from the multiplex PCR reads. The sample holds tens of thousands of distinct CDR3 sequences; nearly 70% are singletons and the top ten take approximately 30%. Unsorted bulk tissue (roughly 17-32 mg) underwent RNA and DNA co-extraction. Resecting the tumor surgically was how the patients' primary liver carcinoma was treated. This CDR3 region has 13 residues. From germline, CDR1 is MDHEN and CDR2 SYDVKM.

This sequence was found in a man aged 35 to 55 with primary liver carcinoma and hepatitis B virus infection. The chain uses TRBV28 and TRBJ2-7, with D maybe TRBD2 (6 bases). Sequencing was performed on liver tumor tissue from sampling region 4. The subset: tumor region T4, right-lateral pole. The CDR3 nucleotides read TGTGCTAGCGGTTTCGCGGGAAACTACGAGCAGTACTTC. Amino acid sequence: CASGFAGNYEQYF.